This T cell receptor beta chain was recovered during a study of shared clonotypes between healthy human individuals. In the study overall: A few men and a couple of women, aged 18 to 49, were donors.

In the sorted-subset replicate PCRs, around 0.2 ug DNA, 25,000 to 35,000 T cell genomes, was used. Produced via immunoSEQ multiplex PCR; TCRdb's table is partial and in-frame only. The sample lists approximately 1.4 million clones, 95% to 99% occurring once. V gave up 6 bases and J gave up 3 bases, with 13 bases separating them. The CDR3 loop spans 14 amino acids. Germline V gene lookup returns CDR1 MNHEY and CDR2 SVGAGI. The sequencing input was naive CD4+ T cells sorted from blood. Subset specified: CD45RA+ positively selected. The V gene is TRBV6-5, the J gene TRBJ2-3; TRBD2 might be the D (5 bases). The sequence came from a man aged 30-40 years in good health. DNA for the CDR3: TGTGCCAGCAGGCTACTAGACGGAACAGATACGCAGTATTTT. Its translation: CASRLLDGTDTQYF.